Below, 24 T cell receptor beta chains from the same sample are listed, as sequenced in a study of cytomegalovirus exposure and HLA in healthy donors. Primers for the PCR totalled 60 Vbeta and 13 Jbeta. Sequenced by immunoSEQ multiplex PCR; TCRdb stores in-frame clones only, minus some. In all, the sample yields roughly 39,000 clones. Sequences were obtained from PBMCs. The source is a man aged 25-45 years in good health and CMV-seronegative.

The chain has TRBV5-4 and TRBJ1-2, with 9 bases matching TRBD1. J lost 4 bases, V lost 4 bases, and 5 bases had no gene match. CDR3 size: 14 residues. Germline V gene sequence: CDR1 SGHNT, CDR2 YYREEE (reference sequence). CDR3 bases: TGTGCCAGCAGCAGTGGACAGGGGACCTATGGCTACACCTTC. Amino acids: CASSSGQGTYGYTF.

The chain is built from TRBV29-1 and TRBJ1-1; D unclear. Per the germline V gene, CDR1 is SQVTM and CDR2 is ANQGSEA. Trimming stripped 2 bases from V and 3 bases from J, with 13 bases between. The CDR3 length is 14 residues. Here the CDR3 reads CSVEIQHKHTEAFF. CDR3 nucleotide sequence: TGCAGCGTTGAAATACAACATAAACACACTGAAGCTTTCTTT. Full variable domain (outside the CDR3, taken from reference TRBV29-1 and TRBJ1-1): SAVISQKPSRDICQRGTSLTIQCQVDSQVTMMFWYRQQPGQSLTLIATANQGSEATYESGFVIDKFPISRPNLTFSTLTVSNMSPEDSSIYLCSVEIQHKHTEAFFGQGTRLTVV.

This chain connects TRBV5-4 to TRBJ1-6, with 7 bases aligning to TRBD1. Germline trimming cut 3 bases from V and 8 bases from J; bases unmatched to any gene: 5. This CDR3 is built from 14 residues. From germline, CDR1 is SGHNT and CDR2 YYREEE (reference sequence). The CDR3 is CASSYDREDSPLHF. CDR3 coding DNA: TGTGCCAGCAGCTACGACAGGGAAGATTCACCCCTCCACTTT.

This chain uses TRBV4-3 with TRBJ1-2; possibly TRBD1 for D (6 bases). The V gene lost 0 bases and the J gene lost 5 bases, with 13 bases spanning the gap. The CDR3 runs 15 residues. Germline lookup yields CDR1 LGHNA and CDR2 YSLEER. CDR3 region: CASSQDRQGRYGYTF. The CDR3 region has the DNA TGCGCCAGCAGCCAAGATCGGCAGGGGCGTTATGGCTACACCTTC.

The rearrangement joins TRBV4-3 to TRBJ2-6; no clear D gene. V was clipped by 1 base and J by 4 bases, with 5 bases between them. From germline, CDR1 is LGHNA and CDR2 YSLEER. The CDR3 runs 14 residues. CDR3 residues: CASSQVQGANVLTF. The DNA for the CDR3 is TGCGCCAGCAGCCAAGTGCAGGGGGCCAACGTCCTGACTTTC.

DNA for the CDR3: TGTGCCAGCAGCGCCGCGGCCTACGAGCAGTACTTC. It specifies CASSAAAYEQYF. The chain is built from TRBV7-9 and TRBJ2-7; the D is unclear. The germline gives CDR1 SEHNR, CDR2 FQNEAQ (reference sequence). The CDR3 spans 12 residues. Deletions cut 5 bases from V and 2 bases from J, with 7 bases between.

The chain recombines TRBV7-9 with TRBJ2-1, with D possibly TRBD2 on 5 matching bases. Germline-derived CDR1 and CDR2 are SEHNR and FQNEAQ (reference sequence). The length of the CDR3 is 17 residues. V lost 5 bases to trimming and J lost 4 bases, with 21 bases between them. The CDR3 DNA follows: TGTGCCAGCAGCGCAAAGGATTACCGGCCGGGATACAATGAGCAGTTCTTC. Protein sequence: CASSAKDYRPGYNEQFF.

This chain joins TRBV10-3 and TRBJ1-1, with 8 bases lining up with TRBD1. V was clipped by 2 bases and J by 5 bases; unmatched bases: 4. Per germline, CDR1 ENHRY and CDR2 SYGVKD. The CDR3 spans 14 residues. The CDR3 DNA follows: TGTGCCATCAGTGAGACCGGACAGGGAACTGAAGCTTTCTTT. It is translated as CAISETGQGTEAFF.

The rearrangement links TRBV15 to TRBJ2-7, with 8 nucleotides matching TRBD2. The CDR3 has 15 amino acids. J was trimmed by 1 base and V by 5 bases; bases with no gene match: 7. The germline V gene encodes CDR1 LNHNV and CDR2 YYDKDF (reference sequence). In DNA, the CDR3 is TGTGCCACCAGCCGCCGGGAGGGTGGATCCTACGAGCAGTACTTC. Residues: CATSRREGGSYEQYF.

J is TRBJ2-7 and V is TRBV5-1; 13 bases align to TRBD2. Germline CDR1 SGHRS, CDR2 YFSETQ. With 0 bases clipped from V and 3 bases from J, the junction kept 3 bases outside the gene matches. The CDR3 is made up of 16 amino acids. Here the CDR3 reads CASSLAWTSGSYEQYF. For the CDR3, the DNA is TGCGCCAGCAGCTTGGCCTGGACTAGCGGGAGCTACGAGCAGTACTTC.

A remark on this clone: Compared with germline, one end of the junction differs, possibly owing to a read error. The chain carries TRBV30 and TRBJ1-1; the D gene is possibly TRBD1 (6 bases). This CDR3 is built from 14 residues. Germline lookup yields CDR1 GTSNPN and CDR2 SVGIG (reference sequence). CDR3 in amino acids: CACFTGTMNTEDFF. The CDR3 DNA is TGTGCCTGTTTTACAGGGACGATGAACACTGAAGATTTCTTT.

This sequence joins TRBV27 and TRBJ2-7; tentative D call: TRBD2 (6 bases). CDR1 and CDR2 from the germline V gene are MNHEY and SMNVEV (reference sequence). The V and J ends lost 0 bases and 4 bases respectively, with 16 bases between them. The CDR3 runs to 16 residues. The CDR3 loop reads CASSLSVGLATYEQYF. CDR3 nucleotides: TGTGCCAGCAGTTTATCGGTGGGGCTAGCGACGTACGAGCAGTACTTC.

This chain joins TRBV5-1 and TRBJ2-7, with 8 bases identical to TRBD1. The V segment lost 0 bases and the J segment 3 bases; nucleotides outside the gene matches: 14. Per the germline V gene, CDR1 is SGHRS and CDR2 is YFSETQ. The CDR3 is made up of 18 amino acids. CDR3 region: CASSLEGTGVYADYEQYF. For the CDR3, the DNA is TGCGCCAGCAGCTTGGAGGGGACAGGTGTTTACGCTGACTACGAGCAGTACTTC.

V is TRBV6-5 and J is TRBJ2-1, with 10 positions matching TRBD2. V lost 2 bases and J lost 7; bases outside the gene matches: 5. Per the germline V gene, CDR1 is MNHEY and CDR2 is SVGAGI. The CDR3 loop spans 15 amino acids. DNA for the CDR3: TGTGCCAGCAGTTACAGCGGGAGGGCGAGGAATGAGCAGTTCTTC. It yields the protein CASSYSGRARNEQFF.

The J gene is TRBJ1-1, the V gene TRBV4-1; D is ambiguous. V lost 4 bases to trimming and J lost 2 bases, with 8 bases between them. Looked up from germline, CDR1 is MGHRA and CDR2 is YSYEKL. The CDR3 has 13 residues. The CDR3 reads CASSLGANTEAFF. Here the CDR3 DNA reads TGCGCCAGCAGCCTGGGAGCAAACACTGAAGCTTTCTTT.

V usage is TRBV6-1 and J usage is TRBJ1-6; 11 nucleotides line up with TRBD1. Germline loops: CDR1 MNHNS, CDR2 SASEGT. V lost 6 bases and J lost 10; bases outside the gene matches: 11. The CDR3 has 16 amino acids. CDR3 residues: CASREPDRGRGSPLHF. The CDR3 DNA sequence: TGTGCCAGCAGAGAACCGGACAGGGGGCGGGGATCACCCCTCCACTTT.

The chain is built from TRBV6-5 and TRBJ2-7; 8 bases map to TRBD1. Trimming cost V 6 bases and J 3 bases; bases outside gene matches: 10. The CDR3 is 15 residues long. Germline-derived CDR1 and CDR2 are MNHEY and SVGAGI. The CDR3 reads CASSHQGATLYEQYF. DNA for the CDR3: TGTGCCAGCAGCCATCAGGGGGCAACCCTCTACGAGCAGTACTTC.

The J gene is TRBJ2-5, the V gene TRBV2; tentatively, D is TRBD1 (5 bases). CDR1 SNHLY and CDR2 FYNNEI come from the germline V gene. This CDR3 comprises 14 residues. The V end was cut by 6 bases, the J end by 5 bases, with 16 bases between. As DNA, the CDR3 is TGTGCCAGCAGCCGCAGGGATCCGGCGGAGACCCAGTACTTC. Amino acid sequence: CASSRRDPAETQYF. The variable domain in full, completed from reference TRBV2 and TRBJ2-5, reads EPEVTQTPSHQVTQMGQEVILRCVPISNHLYFYWYRQILGQKVEFLVSFYNNEISEKSEIFDDQFSVERPDGSNFTLKIRSTKLEDSAMYFCASSRRDPAETQYFGPGTRLLVL.

CDR3 DNA sequence: TGTGCCAGCAGCCCGGGACTAGTTAGCTACGAGCAGTACTTC. Residues: CASSPGLVSYEQYF. The chain is built from TRBV5-7 and TRBJ2-7; TRBD2 aligns across 8 bases. TRBV5-7 is an open reading frame, and its role is uncertain. CDR3 size: 14 residues. V was pared by 4 bases and J by 3 bases, with 6 bases of the junction left unmatched.

The V call is TRBV2, the J call TRBJ2-2, with TRBD2 identical over 8 bases. The CDR3 length is 15 residues. Germline V gives CDR1 SNHLY, CDR2 FYNNEI. Trimming removed 5 bases from V and 0 bases from J; junction bases left unmatched: 2. The CDR3 region is CASSPGLANTGELFF. CDR3 DNA sequence: TGTGCCAGCAGTCCGGGACTAGCGAACACCGGGGAGCTGTTTTTT.

The chain carries TRBV4-1 and TRBJ2-5; the match to TRBD1 covers 8 bases. The CDR3 is 15 residues long. V shed 4 bases and J 0 bases; nucleotides not matched to a gene: 4. The germline CDR1 and CDR2 sequences are MGHRA and YSYEKL. Here the CDR3 DNA reads TGCGCCAGCAGCCGCGGACAGGGAGACCAAGAGACCCAGTACTTC. Translation: CASSRGQGDQETQYF.

This chain uses TRBV4-3 with TRBJ2-7, with 7 bases matching TRBD2. This CDR3 has 17 amino acids. The trim removed 0 bases at V and 3 bases at J, leaving 11 bases unmatched. Germline V gene lookup returns CDR1 LGHNA and CDR2 YSLEER. The CDR3 DNA sequence: TGCGCCAGCAGCCAAGACCTGCGCGGGAGCAGTATCTACGAGCAGTACTTC. Translated: CASSQDLRGSSIYEQYF.

The chain couples TRBV5-1 to TRBJ1-4; 9 nucleotides agree with TRBD1. CDR1 SGHRS and CDR2 YFSETQ come from the germline V gene. J was trimmed by 5 bases and V by 3 bases; bases with no gene match: 2. There are 14 residues in the CDR3. This CDR3 reads CASSSTGGNEKLFF. The CDR3 DNA sequence: TGCGCCAGCAGCTCGACAGGGGGGAATGAAAAACTGTTTTTT.

V is TRBV19 and J is TRBJ1-1; 7 positions agree with TRBD1. The CDR3 sequence is 13 residues long. Germline V gives CDR1 LNHDA, CDR2 SQIVND (reference sequence). V was clipped by 8 bases and J by 11 bases; unmatched bases: 14. Here the CDR3 reads CASLPSGGALAFF. The CDR3 nucleotides are TGTGCCAGTCTCCCCTCAGGGGGAGCTCTGGCTTTCTTT.